Listed below are T cell receptor beta chains from one sample, sequenced in a study of regulatory T cells in long-lasting Graves disease. TCRdb reanalysed the multiplex PCR reads using MiXCR and keeps one entry per CDR3 protein. The sample contains about 290,000 distinct CDR3 sequences, 20% to 25% of which appear only once. The material sequenced was peripheral blood mononuclear cells (PBMCs), taken when the disease was refractory, from a patient treated with antithyroid drugs. The receptor set was obtained from a female donor with Graves disease. Both conserved end residues are part of each CDR3. D genes are given only for firm matches. Some rows have no size entry. The others give once, few or many, or a class for an expanded clone.

cdr3_length d_call clone_size j_call v_call cdr3_aa cdr3_nt
16 NA few TRBJ1-3 TRBV18 CASSPGKEALGNTIYF TGTGCCAGCTCACCGGGCAAGGAAGCTCTTGGAAACACCATATATTTT
16 NA many TRBJ2-6 TRBV6-1 CASSTAPGAGANVLTF TGTGCCAGCAGTACGGCCCCAGGGGCAGGGGCCAACGTCCTGACTTTC
11 NA NA TRBJ2-1 TRBV30 CAWLGGNEQFF TGTGCATGGTTGGGAGGCAATGAGCAGTTCTTC
14 TRBD1 NA TRBJ1-2 TRBV18 CASSPTGRNTFYTF TGTGCCAGCTCACCGACAGGGAGGAACACTTTCTACACCTTC
14 NA few TRBJ2-5 TRBV9 CASSVAEEVGTQYF TGTGCCAGCAGCGTAGCGGAAGAGGTGGGGACCCAGTACTTC
12 NA many TRBJ2-7 TRBV28 CASSWKSYEQYF TGTGCCAGCAGTTGGAAGTCCTACGAGCAGTACTTC
13 TRBD2 many TRBJ2-5 TRBV6-1 CASSASGRGTQYF TGTGCCAGCAGTGCCAGCGGGAGGGGGACCCAGTACTTC
15 TRBD1 once TRBJ2-3 TRBV12-3/TRBV12-4 CASRTGEVSTDTQYF TGTGCCAGCAGGACAGGGGAGGTGAGCACAGATACGCAGTATTTT
15 NA NA TRBJ1-6 TRBV7-2 CASRSSIQGNSPLHF TGTGCCAGCAGATCATCAATACAGGGTAATTCACCCCTCCACTTT
13 TRBD2 few TRBJ2-5 TRBV19 CASAVAGEETQYF TGTGCCAGTGCGGTAGCGGGAGAGGAGACCCAGTACTTC
14 NA NA TRBJ2-1 TRBV7-3 CASSLSGYSDEQFF TGTGCCAGCAGCTTATCTGGGTATAGCGATGAGCAGTTCTTC
16 TRBD2 NA TRBJ2-1 TRBV20-1 CSASVLAGVSGNEQFF TGCAGTGCTAGTGTACTAGCGGGTGTTTCGGGCAATGAGCAGTTCTTC
14 NA many TRBJ1-2 TRBV12-3/TRBV12-4 CASSLGVAGNGYTF TGTGCCAGCAGCCTCGGGGTGGCGGGGAACGGCTACACCTTC
17 NA once TRBJ1-2 TRBV4-1 CASSLATSPRDTYGYTF TGCGCCAGCAGCCTAGCAACTTCGCCTAGGGACACCTATGGCTACACCTTC
14 TRBD1 NA TRBJ2-7 TRBV28 CASSLGTGIHEQYF TGTGCCAGCAGCCTAGGGACAGGGATCCACGAGCAGTACTTC
15 TRBD2 few TRBJ2-1 TRBV4-2 CASSQGLADYNEQFF TGTGCCAGCAGCCAAGGACTAGCTGACTACAATGAGCAGTTCTTC
13 NA few TRBJ1-2 TRBV6-1 CASADRRIAGYTF TGTGCCAGCGCTGACAGACGAATAGCGGGCTACACCTTC
14 NA many TRBJ1-6 TRBV28 CASSLHLEHSPLHF TGTGCCAGCAGTTTGCATCTCGAGCACTCACCCCTCCACTTT
11 NA NA TRBJ2-1 TRBV9 CASSEQWEQFF TGTGCCAGCAGTGAACAGTGGGAGCAGTTCTTC
11 NA NA TRBJ2-1 TRBV28 CASSSDYEQFF TGTGCCAGCAGTTCGGACTATGAGCAGTTCTTC
16 NA NA TRBJ1-2 TRBV19 CASSILPDLNLYGYTF TGTGCCAGTAGTATTTTGCCCGACCTCAACCTCTATGGCTACACCTTC
15 NA NA TRBJ2-2 TRBV9 CAPSGATEPSGELFF TGTGCCCCCTCCGGCGCGACAGAACCCTCCGGGGAGCTGTTTTTT
14 NA many TRBJ2-7 TRBV10-3 CAISPGGADYEQYF TGTGCCATCAGCCCCGGGGGAGCGGACTACGAGCAGTACTTC
16 TRBD2 NA TRBJ2-3 TRBV5-6 CASSLSSGTSTDTQYF TGTGCCAGCAGCTTGTCCAGCGGGACTAGTACAGATACGCAGTATTTT
13 NA many TRBJ1-1 TRBV12-3/TRBV12-4 CASSLWSGTEAFF TGTGCCAGCAGTTTATGGTCCGGCACTGAAGCTTTCTTT
15 TRBD1 many TRBJ1-4 TRBV27 CASSAGTVPNEKLFF TGTGCCAGCAGTGCTGGGACAGTTCCTAATGAAAAACTGTTTTTT
16 NA many TRBJ2-5 TRBV3-1 CASSQGYRREGVTQYF TGTGCCAGCAGCCAAGGGTATCGGAGGGAGGGGGTGACCCAGTACTTC
16 TRBD2 NA TRBJ2-1 TRBV24-1 CATSAPTSGGGDEQFF TGTGCCACCAGTGCCCCAACTAGCGGGGGTGGGGATGAGCAGTTCTTC
13 TRBD1 NA TRBJ1-2 TRBV5-1 CASSPQGDLGYTF TGCGCCAGCAGCCCTCAGGGGGATCTTGGCTACACCTTC
14 TRBD2 many TRBJ2-7 TRBV7-2 CASSRVAGGGEQYF TGTGCCAGCAGCCGAGTAGCGGGAGGAGGGGAGCAGTACTTC
14 TRBD1 few TRBJ1-1 TRBV18 CASSARGLNTEAFF TGTGCCAGCTCAGCCAGGGGGCTGAACACTGAAGCTTTCTTT
15 NA once TRBJ2-1 TRBV3-1 CASSQDQGYYNEQFF TGTGCCAGCAGCCAAGATCAGGGGTACTACAATGAGCAGTTCTTC
12 NA NA TRBJ2-1 TRBV12-3/TRBV12-4 CASSVRLGEQFF TGTGCCAGCAGCGTAAGACTGGGCGAGCAGTTCTTC
15 NA many TRBJ2-5 TRBV7-6 CASSLAGSLQETQYF TGTGCCAGCAGCTTAGCGGGGAGCTTGCAAGAGACCCAGTACTTC
15 NA once TRBJ1-6 TRBV19 CASSIRDGGDSPLHF TGTGCCAGTAGTATCCGGGACGGGGGTGATTCACCCCTCCACTTT
14 TRBD2 many TRBJ2-7 TRBV20-1 CSARSAGGLYEQYF TGCAGTGCTAGATCAGCGGGAGGGCTTTACGAGCAGTACTTC
16 NA NA TRBJ1-1 TRBV28 CAITPLGQGKNTEAFF TGTGCCATCACCCCCCTGGGGCAGGGGAAGAACACTGAAGCTTTCTTT
13 NA NA TRBJ2-6 TRBV7-8 CASKQDRWNVLTF TGTGCCAGCAAACAAGACCGGTGGAACGTCCTGACTTTC
16 NA few TRBJ2-2 TRBV7-6 CASSDQGVGNTGELFF TGTGCCAGCAGCGACCAAGGGGTGGGAAACACCGGGGAGCTGTTTTTT
19 NA once TRBJ2-4 TRBV6-2/TRBV6-3 CASSPRRGKERLAKNIQYF TGTGCCAGCAGTCCCCGACGAGGGAAGGAGAGGTTAGCCAAAAACATTCAGTACTTC
15 TRBD1 NA TRBJ2-7 TRBV7-9 CASSTDRGPTYEQYF TGTGCCAGCAGCACAGACAGGGGGCCGACCTACGAGCAGTACTTC
17 NA many TRBJ1-2 TRBV7-8 CASRREAGLGLSYGYTF TGTGCCAGCAGACGAGAGGCGGGGCTGGGACTATCCTATGGCTACACCTTC
12 NA many TRBJ2-5 TRBV2 CASEFGEETQYF TGTGCCAGCGAATTTGGGGAGGAGACCCAGTACTTC
17 NA NA TRBJ2-1 TRBV24-1 CATSDSARDTFYNEQFF TGTGCCACCAGTGATTCGGCCCGGGACACCTTCTACAATGAGCAGTTCTTC
15 NA NA TRBJ2-5 TRBV5-1 CASSLYTGIQETQYF TGCGCCAGCAGCTTGTACACTGGGATCCAAGAGACCCAGTACTTC
13 NA NA TRBJ2-7 TRBV2 CASNGDTSYEQYF TGTGCCAGCAATGGGGACACCTCCTACGAGCAGTACTTC
16 TRBD1 few TRBJ2-2 TRBV5-1 CASSLTGTGGTGELFF TGCGCCAGCAGCCTCACCGGGACAGGGGGCACCGGGGAGCTGTTTTTT
16 TRBD2 few TRBJ2-7 TRBV28 CASSFVSGRSTYEQYF TGTGCCAGCAGTTTCGTTAGCGGGAGATCAACCTACGAGCAGTACTTC